This T cell receptor (beta chain) was captured in a study of OX40 agonist ivuxolimab in advanced cancers. Study-wide background: Prior therapy, whether anti-PD-1, anti-PD-L1 or anti-CTLA-4, was allowed, and roughly 40% had some.

This clone was seen only once. V gave up 5 bases and J gave up 4 bases, with 12 bases separating them. Germline V CDR1 and CDR2: SQVTM, ANQGSEA. The CDR3 has 13 amino acids. Generated by immunoSEQ multiplex PCR, the TCRdb table keeps only in-frame clones and is missing some. The table lists some 70,000 clones, around 90% of them singletons. This rearrangement joins TRBV29-1 to TRBJ1-5; D is uncertain. The TCR comes from an adult with an advanced solid tumor such as melanoma, head and neck, liver or kidney cancer. Sample: CD4+ or CD8+ T cells sorted from blood, taken in a trial of the OX40 agonist ivuxolimab. The chain's CDR3 is CSVRERWNQPQHF. Written as DNA, the CDR3 is TGCAGCGTTCGGGAGAGATGGAATCAGCCCCAGCATTTT.